The 26 T cell receptor beta chains below come from one sample, sequenced in a study of blood T cell repertoires in COVID-19. Here immunoSEQ multiplex PCR was the method, and the copy in TCRdb shows in-frame clones only, minus some. The sample consists of 200,000 to 250,000 clones, 80% of them appearing once. The sample was peripheral blood. Receptor source: a woman in her 70s with acute or convalescent COVID-19.

The chain carries TRBV6-1 and TRBJ2-1; perhaps TRBD1 as D (6 bases). V lost 4 bases and J 0 bases, leaving 13 bases between the germline ends. Germline CDR1 is MNHNS and CDR2 is SASEGT. CDR3 size: 16 residues. This chain's CDR3 is CASSAPGQSSYNEQFF. The CDR3 DNA reads TGTGCCAGCAGTGCACCGGGACAAAGCTCCTACAATGAGCAGTTCTTC.

The rearrangement links TRBV5-6 to TRBJ2-7; TRBD1 agrees at 8 bases. Germline CDR1 is SGHDT and CDR2 is YYEEEE. CDR3 length equals 14 residues. V was clipped by 4 bases and J by 7 bases; unmatched bases: 10. Here the CDR3 DNA reads TGTGCCAGCAGCCCCGACAGGGGAATCTGGGAGCAGTACTTC. Amino acid sequence: CASSPDRGIWEQYF.

The chain combines TRBV2 with TRBJ2-1; 9 nucleotides match TRBD1. V gave up 3 bases and J gave up 6 bases; unmatched junction bases: 6. The CDR3 consists of 15 residues. The V gene's germline CDR1 is SNHLY and CDR2 FYNNEI. DNA of the CDR3: TGTGCCAGCAGTGAGATAGGACAGGGGTTCAATGAGCAGTTCTTC. Its translation is CASSEIGQGFNEQFF.

The chain employs TRBV2 and TRBJ2-1, with a possible D match to TRBD2 (5 bases). Between the trimmed V and J ends, which lost 2 bases and 7 bases, there was a span of 15 bases. Germline CDR1 reads SNHLY; CDR2 reads FYNNEI. This CDR3 region has 15 residues. The CDR3 spells CASSENSVTGNEQFF. The CDR3 DNA reads TGTGCCAGCAGTGAAAACTCGGTTACGGGGAATGAGCAGTTCTTC.

The chain employs TRBV7-2 and TRBJ2-3; a possible D gene is TRBD1 (6 bases). Trimming stripped 5 bases from V and 5 bases from J, with 17 bases between. CDR3 length: 15 residues. Per the germline V gene, CDR1 is SGHTA and CDR2 is FQGNSA. This CDR3 reads CASSPGALTVDTQYF. CDR3 nucleotides: TGTGCCAGCAGCCCAGGGGCCCTGACCGTAGATACGCAGTATTTT.

The rearrangement joins TRBV6-5 to TRBJ2-2; D is possibly TRBD2 (5 bases). The CDR3 has 12 residues. The germline gives CDR1 MNHEY, CDR2 SVGAGI. Deletions cut 5 bases from V and 7 bases from J, with 8 bases between. Here the CDR3 DNA reads TGTGCCAGCAGTCGGGGTAACGGGGAGCTGTTTTTT. Residues: CASSRGNGELFF.

The rearrangement joins TRBV29-1 to TRBJ2-2, with 11 positions matching TRBD1. V trimming: 0 bases; J trimming: 5 bases; junction bases outside the gene matches: 5. The CDR3 extends over 16 amino acids. Germline-derived CDR1 and CDR2 are SQVTM and ANQGSEA. CDR3 coding DNA: TGCAGCGTTGAAGATAGGACAGGGGGCAAAACCGGGGAGCTGTTTTTT. Amino acid sequence: CSVEDRTGGKTGELFF.

This chain links TRBV5-6 with TRBJ2-3; TRBD2 is a possible D gene (7 bases). The germline gives CDR1 SGHDT, CDR2 YYEEEE. V lost 2 bases, J lost 2 bases, and 15 bases lay in between. The CDR3 is 16 residues long. The CDR3 DNA is TGTGCCAGCAGCTTTCTAATCCGGGGGGCCACAGATACGCAGTATTTT. It translates to CASSFLIRGATDTQYF.

This chain connects TRBV2 to TRBJ1-2; D unresolved. From germline, CDR1 is SNHLY and CDR2 FYNNEI. V was shortened by 1 base and J by 6 bases, with 12 bases between the two germline ends. The CDR3 is made up of 14 amino acids. The CDR3 region has the DNA TGTGCCAGCAGTGAAGTGCGGGGTATGGATGGCTACACCTTC. Amino acids: CASSEVRGMDGYTF.

CDR3 nucleotide sequence: TGCGCCAGCAGCTGGGGGACAGCAACTAATGAAAAACTGTTTTTT. Translating it yields CASSWGTATNEKLFF. The gene calls are TRBV5-1 and TRBJ1-4; 7 nucleotides align to TRBD1. The CDR3 runs 15 residues. Germline V gene data show CDR1 as SGHRS and CDR2 as YFSETQ. The V gene end was trimmed by 3 bases and the J gene end by 0 bases; junction bases not matched to a gene: 2.

The V and J genes are TRBV5-4 and TRBJ1-4, with D perhaps matching TRBD1 (6 bases). CDR1 is SGHNT and CDR2 is YYREEE in the germline V gene (reference sequence). V was clipped by 3 bases and J by 8 bases, with 11 bases between them. The CDR3 runs to 13 residues. CDR3 nucleotides: TGTGCCAGCAGCTCACAGGGAGAGGAAAAACTGTTTTTT. Encoded protein: CASSSQGEEKLFF.

The chain joins TRBV19 to TRBJ2-3, with D possibly TRBD1 on 5 matching bases. CDR3 length: 14 residues. Deletions cut 3 bases from V and 4 bases from J, with 11 bases between. Germline V gene data show CDR1 as LNHDA and CDR2 as SQIVND (reference sequence). The CDR3 is CASSIEQGADTQYF. In nucleotides, the CDR3 is TGTGCCAGTAGTATCGAGCAGGGCGCAGATACGCAGTATTTT.

The chain carries TRBV18 and TRBJ1-5; 7 bases match TRBD1. The germline V gene encodes CDR1 KGHSH and CDR2 LQKENI. The CDR3 sequence is 16 residues long. Germline trimming cut 2 bases from V and 3 bases from J; bases unmatched to any gene: 7. CDR3 nucleotide sequence: TGTGCCAGCTCACCAAGTGCAGGGGGATACAATCAGCCCCAGCATTTT. It is translated as CASSPSAGGYNQPQHF.

This clone showed up just once. The V gene is TRBV2, the J gene TRBJ2-3; 8 positions agree with TRBD1. Germline CDR1 and CDR2: SNHLY and FYNNEI. The CDR3 is made up of 15 amino acids. V trimming: 7 bases; J trimming: 3 bases; junction bases outside the gene matches: 9. CDR3 bases: TGTGCCAGCACCCCGGACAGGGACCTAACAGATACGCAGTATTTT. The encoded protein is CASTPDRDLTDTQYF.

This chain uses TRBV9 with TRBJ2-3; TRBD2 is a possible D gene (5 bases). This CDR3 region has 14 residues. Germline lookup yields CDR1 SGDLS and CDR2 YYNGEE. Deletions cut 4 bases from V and 4 bases from J, with 13 bases between. Written as DNA, the CDR3 is TGTGCCAGCAGCCCCCGCCGGGAACCAGATACGCAGTATTTT. Translating gives CASSPRREPDTQYF. Full variable domain (rest looked up from reference TRBV9 and TRBJ2-3): DSGVTQTPKHLITATGQRVTLRCSPRSGDLSVYWYQQSLDQGLQFLIQYYNGEERAKGNILERFSAQQFPDLHSELNLSSLELGDSALYFCASSPRREPDTQYFGPGTRLTVL.

The V call is TRBV7-2, the J call TRBJ2-7; 7 nucleotides match TRBD2. The CDR3 is 11 amino acids. Germline V gene lookup returns CDR1 SGHTA and CDR2 FQGNSA. Trimming cost V 4 bases and J 12 bases; bases outside gene matches: 6. CDR3 sequence: CASSSGLGPYF. The CDR3 DNA reads TGTGCCAGCAGCTCTGGACTAGGTCCGTACTTC.

The chain carries TRBV29-1 and TRBJ1-2; TRBD1 matches at 8 bases. The J segment lost 8 bases and the V segment lost 5 bases, leaving 10 bases of the junction unmatched. Germline lookup yields CDR1 SQVTM and CDR2 ANQGSEA. The CDR3 contains 13 residues. The CDR3 spells CSVQGAGVRGYTF. CDR3 in DNA: TGCAGCGTTCAGGGGGCCGGGGTACGGGGCTACACCTTC.

The chain is built from TRBV7-2 and TRBJ2-5; TRBD2 matches at 8 bases. The length of the CDR3 is 17 residues. Trimming took 1 base from V and 3 from J; bases not matched to a gene: 10. Germline CDR1 reads SGHTA; CDR2 reads FQGNSA. This CDR3 reads CASSLVSGGGLKETQYF. CDR3 DNA sequence: TGTGCCAGCAGCTTAGTCTCAGGCGGGGGGCTCAAAGAGACCCAGTACTTC.

This chain joins TRBV4-3 and TRBJ2-3; 8 nucleotides match TRBD2. This CDR3 has 17 amino acids. The ends lost 1 base at V and 0 bases at J; junction bases unmatched: 6. The germline V gene encodes CDR1 LGHNA and CDR2 YSLEER. The CDR3 spells CASSQGGSGGSTDTQYF. The CDR3, as DNA: TGCGCCAGCAGCCAAGGCGGGTCGGGAGGGAGCACAGATACGCAGTATTTT.

The V gene is TRBV2, the J gene TRBJ1-6; D uncertain. The CDR3 extends over 12 amino acids. The V and J ends lost 4 bases and 9 bases respectively, with 7 bases between them. Per germline, CDR1 SNHLY and CDR2 FYNNEI. The CDR3 loop is CASSGSGSPLHF. The CDR3 DNA is TGTGCCAGCAGTGGATCGGGTTCACCCCTCCACTTT.

The chain joins TRBV7-2 to TRBJ1-2, with 10 bases lining up with TRBD1. After removal of 1 base from V and 8 bases from J, the junction contained 4 bases not matched to a gene. This CDR3 has 14 residues. CDR1 is SGHTA and CDR2 is FQGNSA in the germline V gene. CDR3 loop: CASSLVGTGDGYTF. As DNA, the CDR3 is TGTGCCAGCAGCTTAGTGGGGACAGGGGACGGCTACACCTTC.

The J gene is TRBJ1-1, the V gene TRBV5-3; TRBD1 agrees at 7 bases. TRBV5-3 is flagged as an ORF with uncertain function. The CDR3 loop spans 11 amino acids. Unmatched junction bases numbered 2, after V lost 2 bases and J lost 10 bases. CDR3 nucleotide sequence: TGTGCCAGAAGCTTAAACAGGGGAGCTTTCTTT. Protein product: CARSLNRGAFF.

This clone was recorded only once. V and J are TRBV11-2 and TRBJ2-7; D might be TRBD1 (6 bases). V was cut by 6 bases and J by 0 bases, with 12 bases left in between. The CDR3 totals 14 residues. In germline, CDR1 is SGHAT, CDR2 FQNNGV. CDR3 in amino acids: CASRPDSYSYEQYF. In nucleotides, the CDR3 is TGTGCCAGCAGGCCGGACAGTTACTCCTACGAGCAGTACTTC.

The gene calls are TRBV13 and TRBJ2-3; TRBD2 agrees at 10 bases. Germline loops: CDR1 PRHDT, CDR2 FYEKMQ (reference sequence). J lost 8 bases, V lost 3 bases, and 17 bases had no gene match. The CDR3 sequence is 18 residues long. This CDR3 is CASSFSSRLAGALGTQYF. The CDR3 bases are TGTGCCAGCAGCTTTTCTTCTCGGCTAGCGGGGGCCTTGGGTACGCAGTATTTT.

CDR3 bases: TGTGCCAGCAGTGAATCTTACTCGAGTACCCCTCGAGGCTACACCTTC. It specifies CASSESYSSTPRGYTF. The chain joins TRBV2 to TRBJ1-2; D gene unclear. V was shortened by 2 bases and J by 8 bases, with 21 bases between the two germline ends. There are 16 residues in the CDR3. Germline V gene data show CDR1 as SNHLY and CDR2 as FYNNEI.

This chain links TRBV7-2 with TRBJ1-6; D gene unclear. V lost 5 bases and J 7 bases, leaving 9 bases between the germline ends. The CDR3 runs 13 residues. Germline V gives CDR1 SGHTA, CDR2 FQGNSA. This chain's CDR3 is CASSSRENSPLHF. The CDR3 coding sequence is TGTGCCAGCAGCAGCCGGGAAAATTCACCCCTCCACTTT.